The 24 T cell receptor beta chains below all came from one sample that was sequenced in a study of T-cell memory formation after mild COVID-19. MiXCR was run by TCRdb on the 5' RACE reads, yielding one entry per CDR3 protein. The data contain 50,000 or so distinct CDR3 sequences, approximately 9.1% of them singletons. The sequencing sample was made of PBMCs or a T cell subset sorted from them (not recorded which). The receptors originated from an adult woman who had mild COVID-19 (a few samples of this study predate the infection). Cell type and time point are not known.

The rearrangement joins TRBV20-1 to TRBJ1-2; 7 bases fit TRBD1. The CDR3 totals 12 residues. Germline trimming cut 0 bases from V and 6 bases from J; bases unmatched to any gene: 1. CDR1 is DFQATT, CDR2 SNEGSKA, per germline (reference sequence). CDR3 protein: CSARDTGDGYTF. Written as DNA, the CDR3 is TGCAGTGCTAGAGACACAGGGGATGGCTACACCTTC.

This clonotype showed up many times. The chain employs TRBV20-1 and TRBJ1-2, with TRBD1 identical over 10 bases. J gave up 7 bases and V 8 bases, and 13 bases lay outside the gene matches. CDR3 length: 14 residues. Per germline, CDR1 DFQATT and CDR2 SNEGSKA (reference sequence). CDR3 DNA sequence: TGCAGTCTAAAAAGCGACAGGGGGCGTAGTGGCTACACCTTC. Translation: CSLKSDRGRSGYTF.

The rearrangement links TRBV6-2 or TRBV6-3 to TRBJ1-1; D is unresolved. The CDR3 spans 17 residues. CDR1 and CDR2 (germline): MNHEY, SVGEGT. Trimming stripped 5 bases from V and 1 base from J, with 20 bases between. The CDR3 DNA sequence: TGTGCCAGCAGTGTATACGAATACTCCCCGGGGAACACTGAAGCTTTCTTT. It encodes CASSVYEYSPGNTEAFF.

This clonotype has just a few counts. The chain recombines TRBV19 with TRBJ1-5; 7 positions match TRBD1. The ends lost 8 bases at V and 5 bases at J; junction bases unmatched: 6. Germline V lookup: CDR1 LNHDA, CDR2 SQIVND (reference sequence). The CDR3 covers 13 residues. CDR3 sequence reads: CASSQGLDQPQHF. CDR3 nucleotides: TGTGCCAGTTCACAGGGGTTAGATCAGCCCCAGCATTTT. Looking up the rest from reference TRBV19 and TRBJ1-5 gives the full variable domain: DGGITQSPKYLFRKEGQNVTLSCEQNLNHDAMYWYRQDPGQGLRLIYYSQIVNDFQKGDIAEGYSVSREKKESFPLTVTSAQKNPTAFYLCASSQGLDQPQHFGDGTRLSIL.

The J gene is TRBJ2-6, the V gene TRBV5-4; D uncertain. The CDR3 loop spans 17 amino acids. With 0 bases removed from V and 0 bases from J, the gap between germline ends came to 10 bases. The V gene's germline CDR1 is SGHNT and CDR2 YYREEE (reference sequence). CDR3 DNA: TGTGCCAGCAGCTTGGCCGGCCGCCGCTCTGGGGCCAACGTCCTGACTTTC. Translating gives CASSLAGRRSGANVLTF.

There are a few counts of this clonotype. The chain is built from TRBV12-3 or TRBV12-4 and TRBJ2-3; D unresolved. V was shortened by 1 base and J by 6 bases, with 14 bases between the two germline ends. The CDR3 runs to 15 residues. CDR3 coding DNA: TGTGCCAGCAGTTTAGTAAGTCATCTGTGGGATACGCAGTATTTT. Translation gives CASSLVSHLWDTQYF.

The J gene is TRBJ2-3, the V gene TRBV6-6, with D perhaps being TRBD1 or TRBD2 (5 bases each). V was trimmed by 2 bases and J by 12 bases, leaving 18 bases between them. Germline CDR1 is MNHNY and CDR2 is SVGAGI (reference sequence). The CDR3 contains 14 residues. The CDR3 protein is CASSYPDRGWAQYF. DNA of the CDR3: TGTGCCAGCAGTTACCCTGATCGGGGCTGGGCTCAGTATTTT.

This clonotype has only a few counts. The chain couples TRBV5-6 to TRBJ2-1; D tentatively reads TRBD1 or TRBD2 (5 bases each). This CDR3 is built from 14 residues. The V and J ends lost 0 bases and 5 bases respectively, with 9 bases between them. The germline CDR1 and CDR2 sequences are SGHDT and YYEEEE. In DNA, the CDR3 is TGTGCCAGCAGCTTGGAGGGACGCGACAATGAGCAGTTCTTC. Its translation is CASSLEGRDNEQFF. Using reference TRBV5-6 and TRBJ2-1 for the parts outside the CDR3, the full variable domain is DAGVTQSPTHLIKTRGQQVTLRCSPKSGHDTVSWYQQALGQGPQFIFQYYEEEERQRGNFPDRFSGHQFPNYSSELNVNALLLGDSALYLCASSLEGRDNEQFFGPGTRLTVL.

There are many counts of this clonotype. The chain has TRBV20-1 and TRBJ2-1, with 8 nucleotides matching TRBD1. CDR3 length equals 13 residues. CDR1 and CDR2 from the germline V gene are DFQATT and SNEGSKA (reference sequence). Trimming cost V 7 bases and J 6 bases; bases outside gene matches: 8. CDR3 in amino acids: CSVLRQGFNEQFF. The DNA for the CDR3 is TGCAGTGTGCTTCGACAGGGGTTCAATGAGCAGTTCTTC.

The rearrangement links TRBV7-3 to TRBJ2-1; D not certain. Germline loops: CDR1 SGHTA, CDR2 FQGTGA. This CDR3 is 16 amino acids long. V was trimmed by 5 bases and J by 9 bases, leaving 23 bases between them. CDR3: CASSLQPSGGHAEQFF. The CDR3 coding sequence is TGTGCCAGCAGCCTCCAACCCTCGGGTGGGCACGCTGAGCAGTTCTTC. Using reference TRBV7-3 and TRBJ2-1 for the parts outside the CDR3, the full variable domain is GAGVSQTPSNKVTEKGKYVELRCDPISGHTALYWYRQSLGQGPEFLIYFQGTGAADDSGLPNDRFFAVRPEGSVSTLKIQRTERGDSAVYLCASSLQPSGGHAEQFFGPGTRLTVL.

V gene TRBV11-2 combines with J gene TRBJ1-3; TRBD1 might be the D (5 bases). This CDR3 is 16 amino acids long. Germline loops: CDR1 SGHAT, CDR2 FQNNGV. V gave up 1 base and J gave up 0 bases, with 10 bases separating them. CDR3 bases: TGTGCCAGCAGCTTAGGCAGGGCACTCTCTGGAAACACCATATATTTT. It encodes CASSLGRALSGNTIYF. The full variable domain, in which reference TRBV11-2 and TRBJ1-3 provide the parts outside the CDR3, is EAGVAQSPRYKIIEKRQSVAFWCNPISGHATLYWYQQILGQGPKLLIQFQNNGVVDDSQLPKDRFSAERLKGVDSTLKIQPAKLEDSAVYLCASSLGRALSGNTIYFGEGSWLTVV.

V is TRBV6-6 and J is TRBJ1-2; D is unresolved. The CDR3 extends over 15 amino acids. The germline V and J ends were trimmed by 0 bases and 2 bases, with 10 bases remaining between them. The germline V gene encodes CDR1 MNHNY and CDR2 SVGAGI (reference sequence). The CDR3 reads CASSYSRLLNYGYTF. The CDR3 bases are TGTGCCAGCAGTTACTCAAGACTGCTAAACTATGGCTACACCTTC.

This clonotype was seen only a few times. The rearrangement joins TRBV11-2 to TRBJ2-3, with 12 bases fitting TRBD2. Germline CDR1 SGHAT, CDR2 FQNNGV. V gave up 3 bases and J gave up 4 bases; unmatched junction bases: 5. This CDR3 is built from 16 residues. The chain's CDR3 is CASSFLAGGPSDTQYF. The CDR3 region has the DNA TGTGCCAGCAGCTTCCTAGCGGGAGGGCCCTCAGATACGCAGTATTTT.

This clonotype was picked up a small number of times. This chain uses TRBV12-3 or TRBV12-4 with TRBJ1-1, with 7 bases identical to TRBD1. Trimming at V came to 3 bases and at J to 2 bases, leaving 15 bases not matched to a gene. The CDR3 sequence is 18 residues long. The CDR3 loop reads CASSLVRARDSRNTEAFF. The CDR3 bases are TGTGCCAGCAGTTTGGTGAGGGCCAGGGACAGCAGAAACACTGAAGCTTTCTTT.

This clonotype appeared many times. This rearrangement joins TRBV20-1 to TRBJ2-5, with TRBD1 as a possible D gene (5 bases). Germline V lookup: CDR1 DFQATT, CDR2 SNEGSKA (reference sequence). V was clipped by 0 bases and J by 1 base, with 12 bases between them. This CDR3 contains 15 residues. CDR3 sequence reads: CSARERARAQETQYF. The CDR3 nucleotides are TGCAGTGCTAGAGAAAGAGCCAGGGCCCAAGAGACCCAGTACTTC.

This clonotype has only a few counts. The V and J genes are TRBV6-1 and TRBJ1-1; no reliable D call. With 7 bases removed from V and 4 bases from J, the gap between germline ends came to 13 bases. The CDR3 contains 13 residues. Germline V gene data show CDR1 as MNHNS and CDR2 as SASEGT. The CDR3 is CASMREGVTEAFF. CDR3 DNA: TGTGCCAGCATGAGGGAGGGAGTCACTGAAGCTTTCTTT.

The CDR3 DNA reads as TGTGCCAGCAGTTACTCTTGGGAAACCGGGGAGCTGTTTTTT. Protein: CASSYSWETGELFF. The chain recombines TRBV6-6 with TRBJ2-2, with D hard to call. The V end was cut by 0 bases, the J end by 5 bases, with 7 bases between. CDR1 and CDR2 (germline): MNHNY, SVGAGI (reference sequence). CDR3 length equals 14 residues.

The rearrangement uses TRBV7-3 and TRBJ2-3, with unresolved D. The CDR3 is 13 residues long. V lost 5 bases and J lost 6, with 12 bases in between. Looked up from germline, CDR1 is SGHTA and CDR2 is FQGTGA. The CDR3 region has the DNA TGTGCCAGCAGCCTGCTTGGGCTGGATACGCAGTATTTT. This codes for CASSLLGLDTQYF.

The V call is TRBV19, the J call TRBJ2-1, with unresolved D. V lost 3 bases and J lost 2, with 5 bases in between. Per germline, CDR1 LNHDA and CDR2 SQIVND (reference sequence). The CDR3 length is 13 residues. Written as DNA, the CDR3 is TGTGCCAGTAGTATCCCACCCTACAATGAGCAGTTCTTC. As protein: CASSIPPYNEQFF.

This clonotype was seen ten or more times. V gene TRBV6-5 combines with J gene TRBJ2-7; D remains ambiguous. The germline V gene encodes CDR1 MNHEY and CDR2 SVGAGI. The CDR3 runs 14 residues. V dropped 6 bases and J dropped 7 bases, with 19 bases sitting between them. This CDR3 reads CASSDSSKSREQYF. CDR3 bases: TGTGCCAGCAGCGACTCCTCAAAGTCGCGTGAGCAGTACTTC.

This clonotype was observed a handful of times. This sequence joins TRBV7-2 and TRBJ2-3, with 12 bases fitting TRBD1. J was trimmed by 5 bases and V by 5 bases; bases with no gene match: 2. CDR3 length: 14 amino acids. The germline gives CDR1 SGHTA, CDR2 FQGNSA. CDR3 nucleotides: TGTGCCAGCAGCCGGGACAGGGGGCAAGATACGCAGTATTTT. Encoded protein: CASSRDRGQDTQYF.

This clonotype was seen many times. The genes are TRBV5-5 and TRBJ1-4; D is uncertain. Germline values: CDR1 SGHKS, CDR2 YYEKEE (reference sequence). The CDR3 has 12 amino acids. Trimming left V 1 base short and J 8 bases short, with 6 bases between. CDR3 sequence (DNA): TGTGCCAGCAGCTTGACCGGAGAAAAACTGTTTTTT. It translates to CASSLTGEKLFF. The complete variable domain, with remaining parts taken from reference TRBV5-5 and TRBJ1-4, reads DAGVTQSPTHLIKTRGQQVTLRCSPISGHKSVSWYQQVLGQGPQFIFQYYEKEERGRGNFPDRFSARQFPNYSSELNVNALLLGDSALYLCASSLTGEKLFFGSGTQLSVL.

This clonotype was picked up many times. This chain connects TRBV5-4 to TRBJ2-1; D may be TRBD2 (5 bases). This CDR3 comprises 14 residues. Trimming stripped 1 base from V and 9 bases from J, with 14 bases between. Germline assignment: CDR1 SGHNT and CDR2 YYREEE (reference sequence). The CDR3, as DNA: TGTGCCAGCAGCTTGAGAGACTACAATCGTGAGCAGTTCTTC. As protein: CASSLRDYNREQFF.

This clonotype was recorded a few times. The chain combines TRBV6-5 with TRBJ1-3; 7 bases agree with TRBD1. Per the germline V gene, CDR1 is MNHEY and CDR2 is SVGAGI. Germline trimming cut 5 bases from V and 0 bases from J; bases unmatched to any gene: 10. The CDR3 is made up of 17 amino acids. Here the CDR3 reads CASSGPGQRFSGNTIYF. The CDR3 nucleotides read TGTGCCAGCAGTGGTCCGGGACAGCGATTCTCTGGAAACACCATATATTTT.